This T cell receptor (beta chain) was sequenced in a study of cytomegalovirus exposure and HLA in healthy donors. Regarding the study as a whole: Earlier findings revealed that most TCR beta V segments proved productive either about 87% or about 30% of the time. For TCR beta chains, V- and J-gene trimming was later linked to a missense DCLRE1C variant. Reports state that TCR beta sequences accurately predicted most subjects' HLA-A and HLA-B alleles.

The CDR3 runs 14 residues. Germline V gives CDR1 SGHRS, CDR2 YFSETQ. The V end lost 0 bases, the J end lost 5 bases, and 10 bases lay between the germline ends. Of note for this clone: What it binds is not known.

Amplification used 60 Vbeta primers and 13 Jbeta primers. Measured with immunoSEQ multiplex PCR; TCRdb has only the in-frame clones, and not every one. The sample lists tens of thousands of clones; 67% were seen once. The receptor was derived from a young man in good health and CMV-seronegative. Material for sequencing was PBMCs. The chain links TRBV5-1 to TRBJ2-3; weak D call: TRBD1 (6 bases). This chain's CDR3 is CASSLDRVGDTQYF. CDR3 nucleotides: TGCGCCAGCAGCTTGGACAGGGTTGGAGATACGCAGTATTTT.